The 24 T cell receptor beta chains given below trace back to one sample, sequenced in a study of blood T cells in healthy people across ages. Next came a second PCR, run for roughly 6 to 11 cycles, which used a sample-barcoded 5' primer along with a J-beta primer mix. TCRdb ran MiXCR on the 5' RACE reads and lists one entry per CDR3 protein. The sample carries 800,000 to 950,000 distinct CDR3 sequences, about 37% recorded once. Source material: blood. The receptors derive from a man between 18 and 29 years old in good health.

J is TRBJ1-2 and V is TRBV7-9; no reliable D call. V lost 5 bases and J lost 0, with 10 bases in between. The CDR3 consists of 14 residues. The V gene's germline CDR1 is SEHNR and CDR2 FQNEAQ (reference sequence). The CDR3 is CASSPPRTNYGYTF. In nucleotides, the CDR3 is TGTGCCAGCAGCCCACCGAGGACTAACTATGGCTACACCTTC.

The rearrangement uses TRBV10-2 and TRBJ2-4, with 9 bases aligning to TRBD2. V was pared by 3 bases and J by 13 bases, with 13 bases of the junction left unmatched. There are 15 residues in the CDR3. The germline gives CDR1 WSHSY, CDR2 SAAADI. CDR3 loop: CASSDLAGKGNEQYF. As DNA, the CDR3 is TGCGCCAGCAGTGACCTAGCGGGAAAGGGGAATGAGCAGTACTTC.

As to this clonotype: A much bigger clone sits one base away, suggesting this may be a read error. The rearrangement links TRBV12-3 or TRBV12-4 to TRBJ2-1; 7 bases are shared with TRBD2. The CDR3 is made up of 13 amino acids. J gave up 13 bases and V 5 bases, and 11 bases lay outside the gene matches. CDR3 sequence reads: CASSTIAGQRQFF. The DNA for the CDR3 is TGTGCCAGCAGTACCATAGCGGGCCAGCGTCAGTTCTTC.

As regards this clonotype: Given a much more abundant clone one base away, this may be a read error. V usage is TRBV7-9 and J usage is TRBJ2-7, with unresolved D. CDR3 size: 12 residues. CDR1 and CDR2 from the germline V gene are SEHNR and FQNEAQ (reference sequence). Trimming stripped 3 bases from V and 7 bases from J, with 10 bases between. DNA for the CDR3: TGTGCCAGCAGCTTCTTGAACAATGAGCAGTACTTC. Protein sequence: CASSFLNNEQYF. The full variable domain, its missing parts supplied by reference TRBV7-9 and TRBJ2-7, is DTGVSQNPRHKITKRGQNVTFRCDPISEHNRLYWYRQTLGQGPEFLTYFQNEAQLEKSRLLSDRFSAERPKGSFSTLEIQRTEQGDSAMYLCASSFLNNEQYFGPGTRLTVT.

A few counts support this clonotype. This sequence joins TRBV29-1 and TRBJ1-2, with D possibly matching TRBD1 (5 bases). The ends were cut back, 6 bases at V and 2 bases at J, with 10 bases in the middle. Germline assignment: CDR1 SQVTM and CDR2 ANQGSEA. CDR3 size: 12 residues. CDR3 DNA sequence: TGCAGCGTCCGGGGGTTGAACTATGGCTACACCTTC. Its protein is CSVRGLNYGYTF.

The chain couples TRBV20-1 to TRBJ1-2; the match to TRBD1 covers 7 bases. This CDR3 has 14 amino acids. V lost 0 bases to trimming and J lost 8 bases; unmatched junction nucleotides: 9. From germline, CDR1 is DFQATT and CDR2 SNEGSKA (reference sequence). CDR3 sequence: CSAREIPGQLGYTF. In DNA, the CDR3 is TGCAGTGCTAGAGAAATACCGGGACAGCTCGGCTACACCTTC.

The table lists this clonotype with many counts. The rearrangement joins TRBV4-3 to TRBJ1-2, with a weak D call TRBD1 (5 bases). V shed 4 bases and J shed 4 bases, with 13 bases lying between them. CDR1 and CDR2 (germline): LGHNA, YSLEER. The CDR3 extends over 14 amino acids. CDR3 nucleotides: TGCGCCAGCAGCCCCGCCCAGGGAATCTATGGCTACACCTTC. It codes for CASSPAQGIYGYTF.

This clonotype was found a few times. The CDR3 region is CASSADRDSYNEQFF. CDR3 nucleotides: TGTGCCAGCAGCGCGGACCGGGACAGCTACAATGAGCAGTTCTTC. V gene TRBV7-9 combines with J gene TRBJ2-1, with 7 bases fitting TRBD1. CDR3 length equals 15 residues. The trim removed 5 bases at V and 3 bases at J, leaving 7 bases unmatched. The germline CDR1 and CDR2 sequences are SEHNR and FQNEAQ (reference sequence).

This clonotype was counted ten times or more. The chain is built from TRBV12-3 or TRBV12-4 and TRBJ1-2; D gene ambiguous. The CDR3 runs 14 residues. Trimming pared 8 bases from V and 6 bases from J, leaving 19 bases between. DNA for the CDR3: TGTGCCAGCTCAGAGGACGGAAGTGTGGATGGCTACACCTTC. It encodes CASSEDGSVDGYTF.

The chain carries TRBV5-1 and TRBJ2-2, with D possibly being TRBD1 or TRBD2 (5 bases each). This CDR3 is 17 amino acids long. The germline V gene has CDR1 SGHRS and CDR2 YFSETQ. V was shortened by 5 bases and J by 0 bases, with 17 bases between the two germline ends. CDR3 sequence (DNA): TGCGCCAGCAGAAAAACTCCGGGACCTACGAACACCGGGGAGCTGTTTTTT. It yields the protein CASRKTPGPTNTGELFF. The whole variable domain, remainder taken from reference TRBV5-1 and TRBJ2-2, is KAGVTQTPRYLIKTRGQQVTLSCSPISGHRSVSWYQQTPGQGLQFLFEYFSETQRNKGNFPGRFSGRQFSNSRSEMNVSTLELGDSALYLCASRKTPGPTNTGELFFGEGSRLTVL.

This clonotype showed up just a few times. V and J are TRBV7-2 and TRBJ1-1; TRBD1 agrees at 8 bases. V trimming: 6 bases; J trimming: 1 base; junction bases outside the gene matches: 7. The CDR3 covers 15 residues. The germline V gene encodes CDR1 SGHTA and CDR2 FQGNSA. The CDR3 sequence is CASSLPGTGNTEAFF. CDR3 DNA sequence: TGTGCCAGCAGTTTACCCGGGACAGGGAACACTGAAGCTTTCTTT.

The chain couples TRBV11-2 to TRBJ2-3, with 9 positions matching TRBD2. Germline CDR1 and CDR2: SGHAT and FQNNGV. CDR3 length equals 16 residues. J was trimmed by 2 bases and V by 2 bases; bases with no gene match: 5. The CDR3 nucleotides are TGTGCCAGCAGCTTATTTCCTAGCGGGGCCACAGATACGCAGTATTTT. Protein: CASSLFPSGATDTQYF. Full variable domain (rest looked up from reference TRBV11-2 and TRBJ2-3): EAGVAQSPRYKIIEKRQSVAFWCNPISGHATLYWYQQILGQGPKLLIQFQNNGVVDDSQLPKDRFSAERLKGVDSTLKIQPAKLEDSAVYLCASSLFPSGATDTQYFGPGTRLTVL.

This clonotype appeared a single time. The chain recombines TRBV24-1 with TRBJ2-5, with D maybe TRBD2 (6 bases). The CDR3 loop spans 19 amino acids. Trimming pared 0 bases from V and 11 bases from J, leaving 30 bases between. CDR1 KGHDR and CDR2 SFDVKD come from the germline V gene. As DNA, the CDR3 is TGTGCCACCAGTGATTTGCCTCGGGATGCGGGAATTCGCTACAATGAGCAGTACTTC. This codes for CATSDLPRDAGIRYNEQYF.

This clonotype is a singleton in its sample. This could be a read error, since a much larger clone is one nucleotide away. The CDR3 sequence: CASSQDISMQTQYF. The CDR3 region has the DNA TGCGCCAGCAGCCAAGATATAAGCATGCAGACCCAGTACTTC. The gene calls are TRBV4-3 and TRBJ2-7, with unresolved D. The end of the DNA fits TRBJ2-5 better, so the J call may be wrong. Germline CDR1 is LGHNA and CDR2 is YSLEER. CDR3 length: 14 amino acids.

The chain recombines TRBV25-1 with TRBJ1-1, with 8 bases identical to TRBD1. The junction had 8 bases not matched to a gene; V was cut back by 1 base and J by 4 bases. Germline loops: CDR1 MGHDK, CDR2 SYGVNS. This CDR3 spans 16 amino acids. The CDR3 loop reads CASSESRQGAGTEAFF. Here the CDR3 DNA reads TGTGCCAGCAGTGAATCGAGGCAGGGGGCGGGCACTGAAGCTTTCTTT. Combining the CDR3 with reference TRBV25-1 and TRBJ1-1 gives the whole variable domain EADIYQTPRYLVIGTGKKITLECSQTMGHDKMYWYQQDPGMELHLIHYSYGVNSTEKGDLSSESTVSRIRTEHFPLTLESARPSHTSQYLCASSESRQGAGTEAFFGQGTRLTVV.

In regard to this clonotype: A much larger clone differs by one base, so this may be a read error. The chain uses TRBV6-2 or TRBV6-3 and TRBJ2-3; TRBD1 might be the D (5 bases). Germline CDR1 and CDR2: MNHEY and SVGEGT. This CDR3 contains 14 residues. The CDR3, as DNA: TGTGCCAGCAGTTCCTCTTGGGGCACAGATACGCGGTATTTT. It encodes CASSSSWGTDTRYF.

This chain links TRBV5-1 with TRBJ2-7, with a possible D match to TRBD1 (5 bases). Deletions cut 0 bases from V and 7 bases from J, with 17 bases between. Germline V lookup: CDR1 SGHRS, CDR2 YFSETQ. The CDR3 loop spans 15 amino acids. The CDR3 DNA follows: TGCGCCAGCAGCTTGGTAGGGCCAGGGCGGAATGAGCAGTACTTC. Amino acid sequence: CASSLVGPGRNEQYF. The full variable domain, with the rest looked up from reference TRBV5-1 and TRBJ2-7, is KAGVTQTPRYLIKTRGQQVTLSCSPISGHRSVSWYQQTPGQGLQFLFEYFSETQRNKGNFPGRFSGRQFSNSRSEMNVSTLELGDSALYLCASSLVGPGRNEQYFGPGTRLTVT.

There are a few counts of this clonotype. The V gene is TRBV20-1, the J gene TRBJ2-3; 8 nucleotides match TRBD2. V shed 1 base and J 7 bases; nucleotides not matched to a gene: 7. In germline, CDR1 is DFQATT, CDR2 SNEGSKA (reference sequence). The CDR3 length is 14 residues. Here the CDR3 reads CSARVRGGRNTQYF. The DNA for the CDR3 is TGCAGTGCTAGAGTTCGGGGGGGCCGGAATACGCAGTATTTT.

This clonotype was observed once. Given a much more abundant clone one base away, this may be a read error. The V and J genes are TRBV20-1 and TRBJ2-3; 7 bases are a match to TRBD2. CDR3 length equals 15 residues. Germline V gene data show CDR1 as DFQATT and CDR2 as SNEGSKA (reference sequence). V lost 7 bases and J lost 3; bases outside the gene matches: 13. In nucleotides, the CDR3 is TGCAGTGTCCCCTGGATGGGAGGGAGAACAGATACGCAGTATTTT. Its protein is CSVPWMGGRTDTQYF.

Many counts were recorded for this clonotype. V is TRBV7-6 and J is TRBJ2-1; D uncertain. The CDR3 covers 15 residues. Trimming took off 6 bases at V and 6 bases at J, with 18 bases between the two ends. Germline V CDR1 and CDR2: SGHVS, FNYEAQ. DNA of the CDR3: TGTGCCAGCAGACCAACCGAGCCCCCAGGCAATGAGCAGTTCTTC. Amino acids: CASRPTEPPGNEQFF.

The chain couples TRBV21-1 to TRBJ2-5; the table names TRBD1, a call not compared with the DNA. TRBV21-1 is termed a pseudogene. The CDR3 runs 15 residues. CDR3 sequence reads: CASSGHRGRVETQYF. The CDR3 DNA reads as TGTGCCAGCAGCGGACACCGAGGCAGGGTGGAGACCCAGTACTTC.

The V gene is TRBV7-6, the J gene TRBJ2-2; perhaps TRBD2 as D (5 bases). The CDR3 is 14 amino acids. Deletions cut 6 bases from V and 7 bases from J, with 15 bases between. Germline V gene lookup returns CDR1 SGHVS and CDR2 FNYEAQ. The CDR3 sequence: CASRLAGGDGELFF. In nucleotides, the CDR3 is TGTGCCAGCAGACTGGCGGGCGGCGACGGGGAGCTGTTTTTT.

This clonotype was counted a few times. The chain has TRBV11-2 and TRBJ1-6, with D unresolved. CDR1 SGHAT and CDR2 FQNNGV come from the germline V gene. The CDR3 runs to 15 residues. Trimming left V 4 bases short and J 4 bases short, with 11 bases between. The CDR3, as DNA: TGTGCCAGCAGCTCCGTTTTGGGATATAATTCACCCCTCCACTTT. Translation gives CASSSVLGYNSPLHF.

This clonotype has a handful of counts. The chain links TRBV29-1 to TRBJ1-1; D perhaps matches TRBD1 (5 bases). Germline CDR1 reads SQVTM; CDR2 reads ANQGSEA. The CDR3 spans 12 residues. Trimming took 6 bases from V and 2 from J, leaving 10 bases between them. Here the CDR3 reads CSVLGPNTEAFF. The CDR3 region has the DNA TGCAGCGTCCTGGGACCTAACACTGAAGCTTTCTTT.